Detailed here is one T cell receptor (beta chain). Antigen unknown. The sample is drawn from a study of beta chain features in type 1 diabetes. The authors obtained over 95% purity in all sorted populations. Study-wide results and limits: The naive, central memory and Treg TCRB repertoires of patients appeared to be more similar to one another than those of healthy donors. Among all four CD4+ subsets, Type 1 diabetes patients had TCRB CDR3s that were moderately but significantly shorter.

The entirety of the isolated RNA underwent reverse transcription, so expressed TCRB transcripts were sequenced. Some clones are missing from TCRdb's copy, which holds only in-frame ones; the method was immunoSEQ multiplex PCR. The sample includes about 340,000 clones, 6.5% to 10% seen only once; the top ten take around 0.44%. The V end was cut by 0 bases, the J end by 6 bases, with 17 bases between. The CDR3 covers 16 residues. CDR1 is SGHDT and CDR2 is YYEEEE in the germline V gene. The chain joins TRBV5-6 to TRBJ2-3; maybe TRBD2 (6 bases). Material: central memory CD4+ T cells from blood. This TCR was recovered from a woman between 18 and 29 years old in good health. The CDR3 region is CASSLGVEGPHDTQYF. CDR3 DNA sequence: TGTGCCAGCAGCTTGGGTGTGGAGGGTCCCCACGATACGCAGTATTTT.